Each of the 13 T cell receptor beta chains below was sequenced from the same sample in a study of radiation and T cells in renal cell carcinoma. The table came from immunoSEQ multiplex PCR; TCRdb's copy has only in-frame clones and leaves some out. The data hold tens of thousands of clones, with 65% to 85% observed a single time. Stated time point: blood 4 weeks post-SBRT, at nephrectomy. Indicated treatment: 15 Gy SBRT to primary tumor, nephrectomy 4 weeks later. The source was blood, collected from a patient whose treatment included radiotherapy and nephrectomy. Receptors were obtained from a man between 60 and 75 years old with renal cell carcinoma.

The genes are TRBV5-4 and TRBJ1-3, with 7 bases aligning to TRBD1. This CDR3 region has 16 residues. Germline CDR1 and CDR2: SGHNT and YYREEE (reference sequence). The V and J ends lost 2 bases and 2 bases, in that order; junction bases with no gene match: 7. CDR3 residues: CASSLDRVSAGNTIYF. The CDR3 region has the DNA TGTGCCAGCAGCTTAGACAGGGTTTCGGCTGGAAACACCATATATTTT. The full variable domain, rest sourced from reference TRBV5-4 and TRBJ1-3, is ETGVTQSPTHLIKTRGQQVTLRCSSQSGHNTVSWYQQALGQGPQFIFQYYREEENGRGNFPPRFSGLQFPNYSSELNVNALELDDSALYLCASSLDRVSAGNTIYFGEGSWLTVV.

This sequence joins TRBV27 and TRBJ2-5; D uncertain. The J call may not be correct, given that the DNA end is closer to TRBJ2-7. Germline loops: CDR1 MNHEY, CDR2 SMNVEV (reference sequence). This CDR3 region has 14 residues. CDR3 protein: CASSLGNWGYEQYF. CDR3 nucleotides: TGTGCCAGCAGTTTGGGAAACTGGGGCTACGAGCAGTACTTC.

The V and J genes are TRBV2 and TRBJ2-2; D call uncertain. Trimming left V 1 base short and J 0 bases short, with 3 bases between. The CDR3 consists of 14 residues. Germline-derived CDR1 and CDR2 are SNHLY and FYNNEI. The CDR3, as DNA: TGTGCCAGCAGTGAAGAACCGAACACCGGGGAGCTGTTTTTT. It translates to CASSEEPNTGELFF.

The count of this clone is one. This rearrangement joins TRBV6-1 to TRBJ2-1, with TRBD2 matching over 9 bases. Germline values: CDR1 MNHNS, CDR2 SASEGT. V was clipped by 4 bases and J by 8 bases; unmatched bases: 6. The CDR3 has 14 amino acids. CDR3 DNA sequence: TGTGCCAGCAGTGCTCTAGCGGGACGCCATGAGCAGTTCTTC. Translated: CASSALAGRHEQFF.

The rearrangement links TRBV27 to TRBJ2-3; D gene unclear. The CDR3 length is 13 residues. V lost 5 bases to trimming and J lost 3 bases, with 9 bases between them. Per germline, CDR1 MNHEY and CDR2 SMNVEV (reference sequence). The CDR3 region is CASSPRWTDTQYF. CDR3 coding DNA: TGTGCCAGCAGTCCTAGGTGGACAGATACGCAGTATTTT.

The CDR3, as DNA: TGCGCCAGCAGCCAAGAGGGTGTCGGACTTGGGGAAAAACTGTTTTTT. Protein sequence: CASSQEGVGLGEKLFF. This rearrangement joins TRBV4-3 to TRBJ1-4, with D unclear. This CDR3 comprises 16 residues. CDR1 and CDR2 (germline): LGHNA, YSLEER. V was shortened by 0 bases and J by 8 bases, with 16 bases between the two germline ends.

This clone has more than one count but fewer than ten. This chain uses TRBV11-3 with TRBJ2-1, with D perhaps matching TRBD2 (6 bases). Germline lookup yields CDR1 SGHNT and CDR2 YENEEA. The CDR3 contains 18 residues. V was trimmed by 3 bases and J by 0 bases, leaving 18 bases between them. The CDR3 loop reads CASSFGGTVGSSYNEQFF. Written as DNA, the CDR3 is TGTGCCAGCAGCTTCGGGGGAACAGTCGGGAGCTCCTACAATGAGCAGTTCTTC.

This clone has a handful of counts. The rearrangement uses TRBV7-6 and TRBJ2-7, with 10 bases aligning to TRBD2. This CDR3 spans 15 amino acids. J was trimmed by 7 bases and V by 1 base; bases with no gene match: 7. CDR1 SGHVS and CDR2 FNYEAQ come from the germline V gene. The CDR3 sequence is CASSLEREGLGEQYF. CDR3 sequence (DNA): TGTGCCAGCAGCTTAGAGCGGGAGGGCCTGGGGGAGCAGTACTTC.

The CDR3 DNA reads TGTGCCAGCAGCTTAGGGACTAGCGGGAGGGGGGGCACAGATACGCAGTATTTT. Amino acids: CASSLGTSGRGGTDTQYF. V and J are TRBV7-2 and TRBJ2-3, with TRBD2 identical over 15 bases. The germline V gene encodes CDR1 SGHTA and CDR2 FQGNSA. The CDR3 is 18 amino acids. The trim removed 1 base at V and 1 base at J, leaving 3 bases unmatched.

The CDR3 nucleotides read TGTGCCAGCAGCGCCCGGGACAACTCCTACGAGCAGTACTTC. Protein: CASSARDNSYEQYF. The chain has TRBV7-8 and TRBJ2-7, with TRBD1 as a possible D gene (6 bases). The CDR3 runs to 14 residues. Germline V gene data show CDR1 as SGHVS and CDR2 as FQNEAQ. Trimming cost V 5 bases and J 0 bases, with 11 bases left between them.

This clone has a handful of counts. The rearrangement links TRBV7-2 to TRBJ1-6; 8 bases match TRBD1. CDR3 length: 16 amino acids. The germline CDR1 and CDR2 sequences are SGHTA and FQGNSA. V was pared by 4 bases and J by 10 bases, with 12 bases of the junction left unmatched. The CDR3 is CASSSTADRVGSPLHF. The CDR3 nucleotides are TGTGCCAGCAGCTCAACTGCGGACAGGGTTGGGTCACCCCTCCACTTT.

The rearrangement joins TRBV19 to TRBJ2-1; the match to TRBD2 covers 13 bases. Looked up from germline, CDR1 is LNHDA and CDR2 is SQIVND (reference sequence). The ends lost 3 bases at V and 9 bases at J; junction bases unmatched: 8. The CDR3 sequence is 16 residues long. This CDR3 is CASSIGTSGIRLEQFF. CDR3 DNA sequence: TGTGCCAGTAGTATCGGGACTAGCGGGATCCGTCTTGAGCAGTTCTTC.

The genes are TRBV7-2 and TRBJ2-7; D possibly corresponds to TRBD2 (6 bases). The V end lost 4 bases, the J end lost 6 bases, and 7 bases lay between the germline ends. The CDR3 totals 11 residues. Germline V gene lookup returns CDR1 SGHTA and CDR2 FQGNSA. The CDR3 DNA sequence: TGTGCCAGCAGCTCGGGGGTCGAGCAGTACTTC. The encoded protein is CASSSGVEQYF.